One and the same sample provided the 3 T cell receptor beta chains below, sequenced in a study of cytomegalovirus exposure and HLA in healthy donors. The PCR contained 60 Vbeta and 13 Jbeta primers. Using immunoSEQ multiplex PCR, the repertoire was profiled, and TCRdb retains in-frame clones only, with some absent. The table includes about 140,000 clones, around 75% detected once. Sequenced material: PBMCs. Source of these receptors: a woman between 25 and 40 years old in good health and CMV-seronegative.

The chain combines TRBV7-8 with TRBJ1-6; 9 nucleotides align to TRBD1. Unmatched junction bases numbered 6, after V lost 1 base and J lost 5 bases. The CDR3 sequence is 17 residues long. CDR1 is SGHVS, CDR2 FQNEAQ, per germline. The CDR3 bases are TGTGCCAGCAGCTTAGAGGCACAGGGGGCTAATAATTCACCCCTCCACTTT. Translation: CASSLEAQGANNSPLHF.

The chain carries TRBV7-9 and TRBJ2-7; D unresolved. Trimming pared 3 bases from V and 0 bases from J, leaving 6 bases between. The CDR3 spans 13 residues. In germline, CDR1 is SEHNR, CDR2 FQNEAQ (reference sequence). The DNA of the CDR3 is TGTGCCAGCAGCTTTCCGAGCTCCTACGAGCAGTACTTC. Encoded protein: CASSFPSSYEQYF.

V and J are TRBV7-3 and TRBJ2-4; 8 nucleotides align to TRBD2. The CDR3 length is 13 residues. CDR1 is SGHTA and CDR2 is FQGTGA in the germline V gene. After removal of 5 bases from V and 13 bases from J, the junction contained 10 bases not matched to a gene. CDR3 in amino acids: CASSLFGGAEQYF. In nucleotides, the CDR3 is TGTGCCAGCAGCCTTTTCGGGGGGGCGGAGCAGTACTTC.